This TCR beta chain stems from a study of OX40 agonist ivuxolimab in advanced cancers. For the wider study: Ivuxolimab was a fully human IgG2 agonistic monoclonal antibody targeting the costimulatory receptor OX40 (CD134). In the dose-escalation cohort, around four fifths of patients were male, and the mean age was 60 years with a range of 23 to 79. Among the roughly 50 dose-escalation patients, some 19 had hepatocellular carcinoma, about 15 melanoma, 9 renal cell carcinoma and 9 head and neck cancer. Patients were allowed to have had prior anti-PD-1, anti-PD-L1 or anti-CTLA-4 therapy, and 30% to 50% of the dose-escalation patients had previously received checkpoint inhibitors. Peripheral TCRbeta sequencing was intended to test whether TCR sequence diversity was altered and clonal T-cell expansion was caused by ivuxolimab. The paper covers the monotherapy dose-escalation part of the phase I ivuxolimab trial, which included N ≈ 50 patients. Three dose-escalation patients achieved partial responses, one with hepatocellular carcinoma and two with cutaneous melanoma. Intravenous ivuxolimab was administered to patients every 2 weeks at six dose levels: 0.01, 0.1, 0.3, 1.5, 3 and 10 mg/kg.

What the study reported, not specific to this receptor: After ivuxolimab, CD8+ T cells had more expanded clones than CD4+ T cells on average. At doses of 0.1 to 3.0 mg/kg, clonal expansion of both CD4+ and CD8+ blood T cells was observed from baseline to week 6. Low levels of normalized T-cell clonal expansion were also shown by some nonresponding patients. Which antigens the clonally expanded peripheral T cells were specific for was not determined. In the 0.1-3.0 mg/kg groups, partial responders were among the patients with the lowest normalized peripheral clonal expansion, particularly in CD8+ T cells.

Patients with autoimmune disease history or receiving systemic immunosuppression were excluded from the trial. Peripheral blood for TCR sequencing was drawn from every dose cohort at baseline, at cycle 4 day 1 and at cycle 7 day 1. The samples were drawn from a first-in-human, open-label, multicenter phase I dose-escalation trial of ivuxolimab. Adults with locally advanced or metastatic melanoma, renal cell, hepatocellular, or head and neck squamous cell carcinoma were enrolled in the trial. Before TCR sequencing, CD4+ and CD8+ T cells were separately sorted from peripheral blood. Genomic DNA was isolated from the sorted cells so that the TCRbeta CDR3 region could be sequenced. The immunoSEQ Assay was used for sequencing of TCRbeta CDR3 regions. What TCRdb holds here is the immuneACCESS table cut down to in-frame rearrangements. Part of the clones is not present; checked against another copy, under half of the missing clones reflect an unresolved V gene, and the others are unexplained. Recorded for this sample are about 70,000 clones; around 90% of them occurred a single time. Clones ranked in the top ten supply around 0.9% of the sample.

From a lookup of the germline V gene, CDR1 and CDR2 are SGHRS and YFSETQ. The V end loses 4 bases and the J end loses 4 bases, and a stretch of 17 bases separates them. Reading from cysteine to phenylalanine, the CDR3 counts 15 amino acids. Of the read, only the CDR3 DNA is kept; its 45 bases are in frame from base 1. As regards this clone: Its antigen specificity is not known. Base qualities are not at hand, and no much larger clone is one base apart. The same CDR3 also results from other DNA sequences found in this sample.

The TCR originated in an adult with an advanced solid tumor such as melanoma, head and neck, liver or kidney cancer. The specimen was CD4+ or CD8+ T cells sorted from blood, collected in a trial of the OX40 agonist ivuxolimab. The chain joins TRBV5-1 to TRBJ2-5; the D call is possibly TRBD1 or TRBD2, each sharing 5 bases. This receptor carries the CDR3 CASSLGLQRGETQYF. DNA sequence: TGCGCCAGCAGCCTAGGACTCCAAAGGGGAGAGACCCAGTACTTC. The variable domain in full, with residues beyond the CDR3 obtained from the reference TRBV5-1 and TRBJ2-5 genes, is KAGVTQTPRYLIKTRGQQVTLSCSPISGHRSVSWYQQTPGQGLQFLFEYFSETQRNKGNFPGRFSGRQFSNSRSEMNVSTLELGDSALYLCASSLGLQRGETQYFGPGTRLLVL.